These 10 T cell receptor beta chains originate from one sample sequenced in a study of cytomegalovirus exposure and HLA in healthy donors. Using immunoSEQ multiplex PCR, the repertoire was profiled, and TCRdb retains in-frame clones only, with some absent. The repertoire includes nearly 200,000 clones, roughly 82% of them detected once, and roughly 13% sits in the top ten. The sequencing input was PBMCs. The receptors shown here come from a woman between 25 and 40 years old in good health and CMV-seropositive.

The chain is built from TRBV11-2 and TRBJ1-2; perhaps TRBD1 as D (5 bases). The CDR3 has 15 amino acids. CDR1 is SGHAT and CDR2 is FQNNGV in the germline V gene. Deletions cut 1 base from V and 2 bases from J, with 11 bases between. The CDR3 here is CASSLGMGPNYGYTF. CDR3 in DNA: TGTGCCAGCAGCTTAGGGATGGGGCCGAACTATGGCTACACCTTC.

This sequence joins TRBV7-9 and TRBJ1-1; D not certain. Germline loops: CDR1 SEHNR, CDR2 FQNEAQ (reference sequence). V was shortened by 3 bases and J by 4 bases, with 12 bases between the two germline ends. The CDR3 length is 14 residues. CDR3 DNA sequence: TGTGCCAGCAGCTTCGGGTTTTTGGGCACTGAAGCTTTCTTT. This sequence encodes CASSFGFLGTEAFF.

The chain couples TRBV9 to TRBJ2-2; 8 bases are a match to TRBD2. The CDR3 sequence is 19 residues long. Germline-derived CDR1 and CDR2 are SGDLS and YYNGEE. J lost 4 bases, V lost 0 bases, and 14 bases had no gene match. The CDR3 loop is CASSVVKREPAWGTGELFF. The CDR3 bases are TGTGCCAGCAGCGTAGTTAAGCGGGAGCCCGCGTGGGGCACCGGGGAGCTGTTTTTT.

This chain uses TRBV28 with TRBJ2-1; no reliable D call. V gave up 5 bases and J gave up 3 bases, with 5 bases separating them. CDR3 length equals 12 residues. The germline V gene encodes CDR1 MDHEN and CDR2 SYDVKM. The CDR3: CASSTNYNEQFF. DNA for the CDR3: TGTGCCAGCAGTACTAACTACAATGAGCAGTTCTTC.

CDR3 protein: CASSITGNPNPQHF. CDR3 coding DNA: TGTGCCAGCAGTATTACAGGGAATCCGAATCCCCAGCATTTT. The gene calls are TRBV2 and TRBJ1-5; D possibly corresponds to TRBD1 (6 bases). CDR3 length: 14 residues. Trimming cost V 5 bases and J 10 bases, with 18 bases left between them. Germline CDR1 SNHLY, CDR2 FYNNEI.

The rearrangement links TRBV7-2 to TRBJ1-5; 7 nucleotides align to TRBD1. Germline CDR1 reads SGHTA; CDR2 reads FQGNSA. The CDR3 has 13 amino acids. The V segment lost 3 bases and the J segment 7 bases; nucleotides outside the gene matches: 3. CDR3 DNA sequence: TGTGCCAGCAGCTTGACAGGGCCCCAGCCCCAGCATTTT. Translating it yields CASSLTGPQPQHF.

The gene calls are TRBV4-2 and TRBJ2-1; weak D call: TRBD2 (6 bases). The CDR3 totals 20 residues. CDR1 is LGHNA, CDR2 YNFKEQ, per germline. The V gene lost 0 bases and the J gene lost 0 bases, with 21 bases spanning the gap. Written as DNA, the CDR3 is TGTGCCAGCAGCCAAGAGGGACGTCCGGGCGGGGCTCTCTCCTACAATGAGCAGTTCTTC. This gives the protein CASSQEGRPGGALSYNEQFF.

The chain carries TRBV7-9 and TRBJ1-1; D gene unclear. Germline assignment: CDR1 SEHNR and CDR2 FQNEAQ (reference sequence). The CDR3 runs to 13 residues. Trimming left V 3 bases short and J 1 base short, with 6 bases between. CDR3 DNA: TGTGCCAGCAGCTTTAGCCAGAACACTGAAGCTTTCTTT. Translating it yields CASSFSQNTEAFF. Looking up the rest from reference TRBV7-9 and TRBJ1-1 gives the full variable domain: DTGVSQNPRHKITKRGQNVTFRCDPISEHNRLYWYRQTLGQGPEFLTYFQNEAQLEKSRLLSDRFSAERPKGSFSTLEIQRTEQGDSAMYLCASSFSQNTEAFFGQGTRLTVV.

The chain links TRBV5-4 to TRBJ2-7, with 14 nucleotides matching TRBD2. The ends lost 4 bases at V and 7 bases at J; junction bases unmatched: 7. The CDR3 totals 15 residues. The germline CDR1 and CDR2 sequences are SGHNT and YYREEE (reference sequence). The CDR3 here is CASSVGLAGVEEQYF. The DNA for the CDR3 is TGTGCCAGCAGCGTGGGACTAGCGGGAGTGGAAGAGCAGTACTTC.

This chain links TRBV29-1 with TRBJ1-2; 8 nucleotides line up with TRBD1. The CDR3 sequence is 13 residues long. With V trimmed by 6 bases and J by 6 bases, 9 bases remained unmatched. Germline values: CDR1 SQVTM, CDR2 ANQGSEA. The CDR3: CSVDRGRSDGYTF. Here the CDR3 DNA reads TGCAGCGTAGACAGGGGCCGGTCCGATGGCTACACCTTC.